This TCR beta chain comes out of a study of cytomegalovirus exposure and HLA in healthy donors (TCRdb year 2017). For the study in its entirety: In an earlier analysis of 587 of the donors, around 300 Gb of sequence data and 120 million or so unique TCR beta sequences from 180 million or so T cells were reported. Of the 398 genotyped donors, 70% to 90% were placed in the genetic ancestry cluster associated with self-reported Caucasian donors. Using immunosequencing, the study profiled T cell repertoires from 666 subjects and related those repertoires to cytomegalovirus serostatus. The later analysis used no new phenotypic data to find candidate immune exposures, relying instead on TCR beta sequences and their occurrence across donors. An early release covering roughly 640 HLA-typed donors comprised about 300 gigabases of sequencing data and about 90 million unique TCR sequences. The aim of the study was to test whether cataloging public T cell receptors could identify signatures of past pathogen exposure. On average, roughly 240,000 unique TCR beta nucleotide sequences were sequenced per donor among a few hundred genotyped donors of the cohort, with 15% to 20% of those sequences being non-productive. All discovery cohort repertoires had been generated using a single sequencing platform. Because of strong linkage in the cohort, 5 or 6 DR-DQ haplotypes were treated as single units for association and clustering. In a later genetic analysis, genome-wide SNP genotypes for about 55% of the roughly 700 donors were used, and that subset was treated as a discovery cohort. A separate validation cohort of roughly 110 different subjects was used in addition to the 666-subject first cohort. Typing coverage varied by locus: roughly 620-640 donors for A, B, C, DRB1 and DQB1; roughly 500 for DQA1; more than 600 for DPA1; some 470 for DPB1. To study patterns of TCR occurrence, a later analysis re-analyzed previously published TCR beta repertoires from 650 to 750 donors and added high-resolution HLA genotyping. To predict cytomegalovirus infection status, the study combined high-throughput TCR immunosequencing, statistical association of individual TCRs with disease status, and machine learning. In an earlier analysis of 587 of the donors, high-throughput TCR beta sequencing was used to judge whether each TCR beta V gene segment behaved as functional or pseudogenic. Class I and class II HLA loci were covered by the typing at four-digit resolution. Donor age, sex, ethnicity and CMV serostatus were compiled alongside the repertoire data. The study at large found these results: Correlated functional status among segregating V segments might reflect linkage disequilibrium, but an unknown experimental factor could not be ruled out. In a later analysis, several top co-occurrence clusters were reported to appear linked to parvovirus B19, influenza, CMV and Epstein-Barr virus. A cluster of highly shared sequence variants was judged likely to be a technical artifact of the sequencing pipeline. When HLA alleles, especially DR and DQ, strongly co-occurred, attributing TCR associations to individual alleles was difficult. Immune exposure information for the cohort was limited to CMV serostatus. The earlier analysis of 587 of the donors excluded 15 to 20 rarely observed V segments, including chromosome 9 orphons, because counts were too low. V-gene and J-gene trimming of TCR beta chains was associated with a missense DCLRE1C variant in a later genetic analysis, and the association was replicated in an independent cohort. The study listed 170 or so TCR beta chains as associated with cytomegalovirus. Broadly in line with IMGT annotations, most TCR beta V segments showed up in productive rearrangements about 90% or about 30% of the time in an earlier analysis of several hundred of the donors. Roughly uniform sequencing depth across donors was assumed in presence/absence analyses, although this assumption may not hold. This cohort had only TCR beta chains sequenced, and the lack of alpha or paired-chain data limited which features could be detected. In a later analysis, 16,951 TCR beta sequences were associated with specific HLA alleles at a false discovery rate of 0.05. Most TCR sequences were observed very rarely across donors, whereas some public TCRs were present in many individuals. Compared with the 666-donor mean, donors in an Asian-associated ancestry cluster had fewer N-insertions in productive TCRs, according to a later genetic analysis. Cytomegalovirus status was reported to be diagnosed by the classifier with high specificity and sensitivity in both the original and validation cohorts. In vitro tests confirmed that three of the cytomegalovirus-associated TCR beta chains recognize cytomegalovirus antigens. Because some donors lacked HLA typing at each locus, the association tests relied only on the typed subset. A further reported finding was that TCR beta sequences accurately predicted the HLA-A and HLA-B alleles for most subjects in the first cohort. According to a later analysis, TCR association rates differed among HLA loci, with DRB1 alleles showing the most associated TCRs and HLA-C alleles showing the fewest. In a later analysis, HLA-associated TCR beta chains showed more clonal expansion and lower generation probabilities than non-associated chains that were equally common. A later analysis found that most CMV-associated TCR beta chains appeared HLA-restricted, with HLA associations seemingly driven largely by CMV exposure. The authors suggested that the approach could potentially be extended to other disease states and immunological phenotypes. Some IMGT-functional V segments, including TRBV6-2 and TRBV6-3, could not be distinguished by the 87-base-pair reads and were therefore excluded.

Library generation was performed with the immunoSEQ multiplex PCR assay. A mixture of 60 forward primers for TCR Vbeta segments and 13 reverse primers for TCR Jbeta segments was used in the multiplex PCR. The CDR3 region of rearranged TCR beta genes was amplified from genomic DNA with a multiplex PCR assay. The amplified TCR beta libraries were sequenced on the Illumina HiSeq System as 87-base-pair reads. In the original analysis: A later analysis counted approximately 84 million unique TCR beta chains across the approximately 700 repertoires, and 9 million to 14 million of these chains were shared by at least two donors. To remove PCR and sequencing errors, raw reads were error-corrected and collapsed into unique sequences using a nearest-neighbor algorithm that merged closely related sequences. CDR3 sequences were aligned to IMGT reference sequences to assign V, D and J gene segments. For a sequence to be retained, a match of at least six nucleotides was required to both a V gene segment and a J gene segment. A rearrangement counted as productive if the CDR3 had no stop codons and remained in frame with V and J, and every other rearrangement counted as non-productive. Following IMGT convention, CDR3 was defined as the stretch from the second conserved V-encoded cysteine up to the conserved J-encoded phenylalanine. In an earlier analysis of roughly 580 of the donors, sequences lacking an unambiguous match to a single V gene segment were excluded. In an earlier analysis of a few hundred of the donors, a V segment was called functional when productive rearrangements were above 56.7%, and segregating when the standard deviation between donors exceeded 5%. A statistical classification framework was built for diagnosing cytomegalovirus status from the catalog of TCR beta chain sequences. In a later analysis, V and J genes were assigned by comparing TCR nucleotide sequences against IMGT/GENE-DB human TR gene sequences. The TCRdist pipeline was used in a later analysis to assign CDR3 sequences and most-parsimonious VDJ recombination scenarios. In a later analysis, every TCR beta chain was defined by the combination of its CDR3 amino acid sequence and its V-gene family, and reads without a unique V-gene family were dropped. A later analysis removed nearly 600 highly shared, low-generation-probability nucleotide sequences to deal with suspected cross-contamination and a sequencing artifact. In a later analysis, a clonal expansion index was calculated for each public chain from normalized within-repertoire ranks of inferred template counts. In a later analysis, generation probabilities were computed with a VDJ recombination model fitted to out-of-frame rearrangements, and the resulting probabilities were checked against IGoR. Hypergeometric tests were used in a later analysis to score TCR-TCR, TCR-HLA and TCR-CMV co-occurrence, with a repertoire-size bias correction applied to the TCR pairs. To estimate false discovery rates, a later analysis permuted the HLA or CMV assignments 20 times. In a later analysis, co-occurring TCRs were grouped with DBSCAN, and TCRdist sequence similarity was added when clustering was performed within HLA-allele-positive subsets. Repertoires with fewer than 30,000 or more than 120,000 public chains were left out of co-occurrence clustering, as were five repertoires with anomalous nucleotide sharing. What TCRdb holds here is the immuneACCESS table cut down to in-frame rearrangements. Part of the clones is not present; checked against another copy, under half of the missing clones reflect an unresolved V gene, and the others are unexplained. V and J calls and clone size are those listed in that table; D and trimming were worked out from the DNA. Recorded for this sample are about 89,000 clones; 76% of them occurred a single time. The top ten constitute 1.4% of the sample.

This clone was picked up a small number of times. It lacks a known antigen. It has no much larger one-base neighbor in the sample; base qualities were not kept. Looking up the germline V gene yields CDR1 SGHTA and CDR2 FQGTGA. Compared with germline, V lacks 3 bases and J lacks 5 bases; bases without a gene match: 6. From the cysteine up to the phenylalanine, the CDR3 has a length of 14 residues. Of the read, only the CDR3 DNA is kept; its 42 bases are in frame from base 1. In total, about 650 healthy bone marrow donors made up the cohort. At the time of sampling, every cohort member was nominally healthy, though immune exposures that went unrecorded were likely present. The donor was CMV seronegative and was included in the group of a few hundred seronegative cohort members. Each donor provided a peripheral blood sample, and peripheral blood mononuclear cells were used for TCR beta sequencing. Genomic DNA extraction from the blood cell samples was performed with the Qiagen DNeasy Blood Extraction Kit.

The sequencing input was PBMCs. The origin of this receptor is a male donor in good health and CMV-seronegative. This chain is built from TRBV7-3 and TRBJ1-1; 7 junctional bases match TRBD1. The DNA sequence is as follows: TGTGCCAGCAGCTTTTCGACAGGGTCGACTGAAGCTTTCTTT. The encoded protein is CASSFSTGSTEAFF. With all but the CDR3 taken from the reference TRBV7-3 and TRBJ1-1 genes, the full variable domain is: GAGVSQTPSNKVTEKGKYVELRCDPISGHTALYWYRQSLGQGPEFLIYFQGTGAADDSGLPNDRFFAVRPEGSVSTLKIQRTERGDSAVYLCASSFSTGSTEAFFGQGTRLTVV.